Below are 32 T cell receptor beta chains sequenced from a single sample in a study of shared clonotypes between healthy human individuals. This table comes from immunoSEQ multiplex PCR, and its TCRdb copy is limited to in-frame clones, with some not included. The sample lists about 2.4 million clones; approximately 92% were seen once. The specimen was naive CD4+ T cells sorted from blood. Subset described: CD45RA+ positively selected. These receptors originate from a man in his late teens or twenties in good health.

This chain connects TRBV7-9 to TRBJ1-4; 9 nucleotides match TRBD1. Germline V CDR1 and CDR2: SEHNR, FQNEAQ (reference sequence). J lost 7 bases, V lost 5 bases, and 11 bases had no gene match. This CDR3 has 16 amino acids. The chain's CDR3 is CASSTPYRGLVEKLFF. CDR3 DNA: TGTGCCAGCAGCACACCTTACAGGGGGCTGGTTGAAAAACTGTTTTTT. Filled out from reference TRBV7-9 and TRBJ1-4, the complete variable domain reads DTGVSQNPRHKITKRGQNVTFRCDPISEHNRLYWYRQTLGQGPEFLTYFQNEAQLEKSRLLSDRFSAERPKGSFSTLEIQRTEQGDSAMYLCASSTPYRGLVEKLFFGSGTQLSVL.

This chain links TRBV6-1 with TRBJ2-1; D remains unclear. There are 14 residues in the CDR3. From germline, CDR1 is MNHNS and CDR2 SASEGT. The V and J ends lost 4 bases and 4 bases respectively, with 11 bases between them. DNA of the CDR3: TGTGCCAGCAGTGCCCTTCAGAGATACAATGAGCAGTTCTTC. Its translation is CASSALQRYNEQFF.

The chain has TRBV5-8 and TRBJ1-1; D possibly corresponds to TRBD1 (5 bases). The V gene lost 0 bases and the J gene lost 8 bases, with 14 bases spanning the gap. The CDR3 is 14 residues long. From germline, CDR1 is SGHTS and CDR2 YDEGEE. The CDR3 reads CASSLEVRQGEAFF. CDR3 DNA: TGTGCCAGCAGCTTGGAGGTTAGGCAGGGCGAAGCTTTCTTT. Together with reference TRBV5-8 and TRBJ1-1, the CDR3 gives the full variable domain: EAGVTQSPTHLIKTRGQQATLRCSPISGHTSVYWYQQALGLGLQFLLWYDEGEERNRGNFPPRFSGRQFPNYSSELNVNALELEDSALYLCASSLEVRQGEAFFGQGTRLTVV.

The rearrangement joins TRBV29-1 to TRBJ1-2; TRBD1 matches at 8 bases. The CDR3 is 15 residues long. Germline V gene lookup returns CDR1 SQVTM and CDR2 ANQGSEA. V shed 6 bases and J 2 bases; nucleotides not matched to a gene: 11. The CDR3 sequence: CSVGGAGGPNYGYTF. The CDR3 DNA reads as TGCAGCGTCGGGGGGGCAGGGGGCCCGAACTATGGCTACACCTTC.

Worth noting for this clone: Other DNA sequences in the same sample also yield this CDR3. J is TRBJ2-3 and V is TRBV19, with 8 bases fitting TRBD2. Trimming took 2 bases from V and 2 from J; bases not matched to a gene: 6. This CDR3 contains 16 residues. The germline gives CDR1 LNHDA, CDR2 SQIVND (reference sequence). CDR3 bases: TGTGCCAGTAGTATACTCCTAGCGGGTTCCACAGATACGCAGTATTTT. Translating gives CASSILLAGSTDTQYF.

The J gene is TRBJ2-1, the V gene TRBV30, with 7 bases identical to TRBD2. This CDR3 is built from 14 residues. Germline CDR1 GTSNPN, CDR2 SVGIG (reference sequence). J gave up 2 bases and V 2 bases, and 3 bases lay outside the gene matches. CDR3: CAWSLSGPYNEQFF. Here the CDR3 DNA reads TGTGCCTGGAGTCTTAGCGGGCCCTACAATGAGCAGTTCTTC.

This clone was seen only once. The J gene is TRBJ1-1, the V gene TRBV6-5; D gene unclear. Germline CDR1 reads MNHEY; CDR2 reads SVGAGI. The CDR3 is 15 amino acids. Between the trimmed V and J ends, which lost 8 bases and 2 bases, there was a span of 18 bases. DNA for the CDR3: TGTGCCAGCGGACCTTCCTCCCTGAGCAACACTGAAGCTTTCTTT. This codes for CASGPSSLSNTEAFF.

CDR3 in DNA: TGTGCCAGGGGAGCGGGTTTCTCCTACGAGCAGTACTTC. Translated: CARGAGFSYEQYF. The chain carries TRBV7-2 and TRBJ2-7, with D possibly TRBD2 on 6 matching bases. Trimming left V 9 bases short and J 0 bases short, with 12 bases between. The CDR3 is 13 residues long. CDR1 and CDR2 (germline): SGHTA, FQGNSA.

The chain combines TRBV5-6 with TRBJ1-5; D is undetermined. With 2 bases removed from V and 6 bases from J, the gap between germline ends came to 9 bases. There are 13 residues in the CDR3. Germline V CDR1 and CDR2: SGHDT, YYEEEE. CDR3 sequence: CASSFPTLQPQHF. The CDR3 nucleotides read TGTGCCAGCAGCTTTCCAACTCTTCAGCCCCAGCATTTT. Based on the CDR3 plus reference TRBV5-6 and TRBJ1-5, the full variable domain is DAGVTQSPTHLIKTRGQQVTLRCSPKSGHDTVSWYQQALGQGPQFIFQYYEEEERQRGNFPDRFSGHQFPNYSSELNVNALLLGDSALYLCASSFPTLQPQHFGDGTRLSIL.

The V and J genes are TRBV6-6 and TRBJ2-3, with D perhaps TRBD2 (6 bases). Germline values: CDR1 MNHNY, CDR2 SVGAGI (reference sequence). CDR3 size: 16 residues. V was shortened by 6 bases and J by 2 bases, with 18 bases between the two germline ends. The DNA of the CDR3 is TGTGCCAGCAGCCCTAGACTAGGAGACTACACAGATACGCAGTATTTT. This codes for CASSPRLGDYTDTQYF.

Details on this clone: One end of the junction does not line up with germline, which may come from a read error. J is TRBJ2-1 and V is TRBV7-7; no clear D. The CDR3 runs to 13 residues. The germline CDR1 and CDR2 sequences are SSHAT and FNYEAQ (reference sequence). The CDR3 is CASSQNYGNEQFF. As DNA, the CDR3 is TGTGCTAGCAGCCAGAACTACGGCAACGAGCAGTTCTTC.

This sequence joins TRBV7-9 and TRBJ2-2; 8 nucleotides line up with TRBD2. The trim removed 0 bases at V and 9 bases at J, leaving 12 bases unmatched. This CDR3 is built from 17 residues. Germline V gives CDR1 SEHNR, CDR2 FQNEAQ (reference sequence). This chain's CDR3 is CASSLAGEGTSRRELFF. The CDR3 region has the DNA TGTGCCAGCAGCTTAGCGGGGGAAGGGACTAGTCGCCGGGAGCTGTTTTTT.

This rearrangement joins TRBV5-4 to TRBJ2-1; 12 bases align to TRBD2. V was clipped by 0 bases and J by 6 bases; unmatched bases: 1. There are 15 residues in the CDR3. Germline V gene lookup returns CDR1 SGHNT and CDR2 YYREEE (reference sequence). In DNA, the CDR3 is TGTGCCAGCAGCTTGGAACTAGCGGGAGGCAATGAGCAGTTCTTC. Its translation: CASSLELAGGNEQFF.

This clone turned up a few times. V gene TRBV6-1 combines with J gene TRBJ1-5; D call uncertain. The germline V gene encodes CDR1 MNHNS and CDR2 SASEGT. CDR3 size: 15 residues. V lost 8 bases and J lost 4, with 18 bases in between. The CDR3 sequence: CASGDTRYQNQPQHF. The CDR3 DNA sequence: TGTGCCAGCGGCGACACCCGTTACCAGAATCAGCCCCAGCATTTT.

The chain is built from TRBV6-1 and TRBJ1-5; TRBD1 agrees at 8 bases. CDR3 length equals 17 residues. Looked up from germline, CDR1 is MNHNS and CDR2 is SASEGT. V gave up 3 bases and J gave up 1 base; unmatched junction bases: 8. This chain's CDR3 is CASSEDRVLKSNQPQHF. DNA of the CDR3: TGTGCCAGCAGTGAGGACAGGGTCCTTAAGAGCAATCAGCCCCAGCATTTT.

This clone is a singleton in its sample. V and J are TRBV7-8 and TRBJ1-3, with unresolved D. Trimming removed 3 bases from V and 0 bases from J, with 6 bases in between. The CDR3 has 14 residues. Germline V CDR1 and CDR2: SGHVS, FQNEAQ. The CDR3 DNA sequence: TGTGCCAGCAGCTTGTCAGACTCTGGAAACACCATATATTTT. Translated, it gives CASSLSDSGNTIYF.

The rearrangement joins TRBV7-2 to TRBJ2-1; the D gene could be TRBD1 or TRBD2 (5 bases each). The CDR3 is made up of 14 amino acids. The V gene's germline CDR1 is SGHTA and CDR2 FQGNSA. Trimming took off 8 bases at V and 1 base at J, with 12 bases between the two ends. CDR3 in amino acids: CASHYEGSYNEQFF. DNA of the CDR3: TGTGCCAGCCACTATGAGGGGTCCTACAATGAGCAGTTCTTC. Using reference TRBV7-2 and TRBJ2-1 for the parts outside the CDR3, the full variable domain is GAGVSQSPSNKVTEKGKDVELRCDPISGHTALYWYRQSLGQGLEFLIYFQGNSAPDKSGLPSDRFSAERTGGSVSTLTIQRTQQEDSAVYLCASHYEGSYNEQFFGPGTRLTVL.

This clone occurred once. This CDR3 reads CASSPLAGGTRETQYF. In nucleotides, the CDR3 is TGTGCCAGCAGTCCCCTAGCGGGGGGGACCCGAGAGACCCAGTACTTC. V and J are TRBV27 and TRBJ2-5; 12 nucleotides align to TRBD2. This CDR3 region has 16 residues. V lost 5 bases and J lost 4; bases outside the gene matches: 8. Germline CDR1 is MNHEY and CDR2 is SMNVEV (reference sequence).

This rearrangement joins TRBV7-8 to TRBJ1-2; D uncertain. CDR3 size: 16 residues. V was shortened by 2 bases and J by 0 bases, with 13 bases between the two germline ends. Germline CDR1 is SGHVS and CDR2 is FQNEAQ. CDR3 amino acids: CASSLTSGPANYGYTF. The CDR3 nucleotides are TGTGCCAGCAGCTTAACTTCGGGTCCAGCTAACTATGGCTACACCTTC.

The CDR3 reads CASSEYRTGEQYF. The CDR3 coding sequence is TGTGCCAGCAGTGAATATAGAACTGGCGAGCAGTACTTC. The rearrangement links TRBV25-1 to TRBJ2-7; D is uncertain. The CDR3 contains 13 residues. Trimming removed 0 bases at V and 6 bases at J, with 9 bases between. In germline, CDR1 is MGHDK, CDR2 SYGVNS.

This clone was picked up a small number of times. The gene calls are TRBV14 and TRBJ2-7; tentatively, D is TRBD1 (6 bases). This CDR3 comprises 15 residues. The V end was cut by 3 bases, the J end by 4 bases, with 16 bases between. Per the germline V gene, CDR1 is SGHDN and CDR2 is FVKESK. CDR3 in amino acids: CASSQGWGLGYEQYF. The DNA for the CDR3 is TGTGCCAGCAGCCAGGGCTGGGGGCTCGGGTACGAGCAGTACTTC.

The V gene is TRBV29-1, the J gene TRBJ1-1; D unresolved. V shed 4 bases and J shed 8 bases, with 8 bases lying between them. The germline V gene has CDR1 SQVTM and CDR2 ANQGSEA. The CDR3 loop spans 10 amino acids. DNA for the CDR3: TGCAGCGTTGCGACGGGGGAAGCTTTCTTT. Its protein is CSVATGEAFF.

The chain uses TRBV5-1 and TRBJ1-2; D is uncertain. Trimming took off 7 bases at V and 6 bases at J, with 13 bases between the two ends. The CDR3 is made up of 12 amino acids. Germline CDR1 reads SGHRS; CDR2 reads YFSETQ. The CDR3 DNA reads TGCGCCAGCCTTTGGGAAGATAATGGCTACACCTTC. This sequence encodes CASLWEDNGYTF. The full variable domain, completed using reference TRBV5-1 and TRBJ1-2, is KAGVTQTPRYLIKTRGQQVTLSCSPISGHRSVSWYQQTPGQGLQFLFEYFSETQRNKGNFPGRFSGRQFSNSRSEMNVSTLELGDSALYLCASLWEDNGYTFGSGTRLTVV.

The genes are TRBV7-2 and TRBJ2-1; tentative D call: TRBD2 (6 bases). V lost 4 bases, J lost 0 bases, and 13 bases lay in between. The CDR3 sequence is 16 residues long. Germline V gene data show CDR1 as SGHTA and CDR2 as FQGNSA. The CDR3 DNA reads as TGTGCCAGCAGCTCCCAAGCGGGCCCCTCCTACAATGAGCAGTTCTTC. Residues: CASSSQAGPSYNEQFF.

This clone was counted once. CDR3 DNA: TGCGCCAGCAGTGAGGCTCAGGGGGGAAGCAACGAGCAGTACTTC. It codes for CASSEAQGGSNEQYF. The V gene is TRBV10-1, the J gene TRBJ2-7, with D possibly matching TRBD1 (7 bases). This CDR3 spans 15 amino acids. Looked up from germline, CDR1 is WNHNN and CDR2 is SYGVQD (reference sequence). V was trimmed by 2 bases and J by 5 bases, leaving 16 bases between them.

This clone has only one observation. The rearrangement joins TRBV28 to TRBJ2-7; D perhaps matches TRBD1 (5 bases). Germline CDR1 MDHEN, CDR2 SYDVKM. The CDR3 has 15 amino acids. V lost 5 bases and J 2 bases, leaving 16 bases between the germline ends. The chain's CDR3 is CASSLFRGSPYEQYF. The CDR3 DNA sequence: TGTGCCAGCAGTCTATTTAGGGGTAGTCCCTACGAGCAGTACTTC.

Of note for this clone: Other DNA sequences in the sample encode the same CDR3. The chain carries TRBV30 and TRBJ2-5; no definite D call. From germline, CDR1 is GTSNPN and CDR2 SVGIG (reference sequence). The CDR3 totals 13 residues. Trimming pared 3 bases from V and 5 bases from J, leaving 13 bases between. The CDR3 here is CAWSVRVSETQYF. The CDR3 region has the DNA TGTGCCTGGAGCGTCCGGGTTAGTGAGACCCAGTACTTC.

The J gene is TRBJ2-1, the V gene TRBV5-1, with D hard to call. Deletions cut 4 bases from V and 1 base from J, with 18 bases between. CDR3 length equals 17 residues. In germline, CDR1 is SGHRS, CDR2 YFSETQ. CDR3 coding DNA: TGCGCCAGCAGCCCAGAAGGGTCGGTGAGTTCCTACAATGAGCAGTTCTTC. Amino acid sequence: CASSPEGSVSSYNEQFF.

The gene calls are TRBV6-5 and TRBJ1-4; perhaps TRBD1 as D (6 bases). Germline V gene sequence: CDR1 MNHEY, CDR2 SVGAGI. The CDR3 has 16 residues. The V and J ends lost 2 bases and 7 bases respectively, with 17 bases between them. The CDR3 loop is CASSYARDRGREKLFF. In nucleotides, the CDR3 is TGTGCCAGCAGTTACGCCCGGGACCGGGGGCGTGAAAAACTGTTTTTT.

This rearrangement joins TRBV6-5 to TRBJ2-7, with D maybe TRBD1 (5 bases). This CDR3 spans 12 amino acids. V dropped 5 bases and J dropped 6 bases, with 11 bases sitting between them. Germline V gene lookup returns CDR1 MNHEY and CDR2 SVGAGI. As DNA, the CDR3 is TGTGCCAGCAGTCGCCAGGGCGTCGAGCAGTACTTC. It is translated as CASSRQGVEQYF.

The rearrangement uses TRBV11-1 and TRBJ2-1; a possible D gene is TRBD2 (7 bases). V dropped 8 bases and J dropped 4 bases, with 21 bases sitting between them. The CDR3 spans 16 residues. Germline V CDR1 and CDR2: SGHAT, FQDESV (reference sequence). The CDR3 DNA follows: TGTGCCAGCGGGACAAGGGGGGGTTCGCATTACAATGAGCAGTTCTTC. This gives the protein CASGTRGGSHYNEQFF.

The rearrangement joins TRBV28 to TRBJ2-3, with TRBD2 matching 14 bases. V lost 6 bases, J lost 5 bases, and 10 bases stayed unmatched. This CDR3 region has 17 residues. From germline, CDR1 is MDHEN and CDR2 SYDVKM. CDR3 bases: TGTGCCAGCAGCCCGGGACTAGCGGGGGCGAGGGGAGATACGCAGTATTTT. Residues: CASSPGLAGARGDTQYF.